A few counts support the clone carrying this T cell receptor (beta chain). The data were taken from a study of blood T cells in healthy people across ages. A sample-barcoded 5' primer and a J-beta primer mix were used in a second PCR of roughly 7 to 11 cycles. TCRdb re-called the 5' RACE reads through MiXCR, storing one row per CDR3 protein. The sample has 1.5 million to 2 million distinct CDR3 sequences, about 50% seen once; the top ten hold approximately 2.1%. Germline V CDR1 and CDR2: SGHRS, YFSETQ. V lost 3 bases and J lost 8, with 11 bases in between. This CDR3 contains 12 residues. The sequenced sample was blood. This receptor was taken from a woman between 40 and 55 years old in good health. The V and J genes are TRBV5-1 and TRBJ1-2, with D unresolved. CDR3 sequence reads: CASSSAGNGYTF. Written as DNA, the CDR3 is TGCGCCAGCAGCTCAGCCGGGAACGGCTACACCTTC.